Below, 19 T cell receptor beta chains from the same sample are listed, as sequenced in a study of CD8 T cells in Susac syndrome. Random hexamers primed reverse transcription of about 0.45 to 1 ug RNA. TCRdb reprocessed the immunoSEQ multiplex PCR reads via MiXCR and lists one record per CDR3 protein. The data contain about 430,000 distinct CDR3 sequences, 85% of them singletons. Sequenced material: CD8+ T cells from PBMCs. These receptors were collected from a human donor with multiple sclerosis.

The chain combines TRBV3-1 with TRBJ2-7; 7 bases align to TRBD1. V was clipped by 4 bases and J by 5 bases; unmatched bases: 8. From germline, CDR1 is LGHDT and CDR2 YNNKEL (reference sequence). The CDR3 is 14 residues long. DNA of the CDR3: TGTGCCAGCAGCCTCTTGGGCCAGGGGGACGAGCAGTACTTC. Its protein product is CASSLLGQGDEQYF.

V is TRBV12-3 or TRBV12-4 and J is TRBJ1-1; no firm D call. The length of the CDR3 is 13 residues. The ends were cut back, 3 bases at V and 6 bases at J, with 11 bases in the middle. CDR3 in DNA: TGTGCCAGCAGTTTGTGGGGAAACCCTGAAGCTTTCTTT. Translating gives CASSLWGNPEAFF.

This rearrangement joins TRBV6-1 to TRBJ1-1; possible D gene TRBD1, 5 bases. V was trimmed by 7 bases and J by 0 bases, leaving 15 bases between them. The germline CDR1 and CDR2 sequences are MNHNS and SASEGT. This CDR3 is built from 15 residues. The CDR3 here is CASTYTGHMNTEAFF. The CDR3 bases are TGTGCCAGCACGTACACCGGACACATGAACACTGAAGCTTTCTTT.

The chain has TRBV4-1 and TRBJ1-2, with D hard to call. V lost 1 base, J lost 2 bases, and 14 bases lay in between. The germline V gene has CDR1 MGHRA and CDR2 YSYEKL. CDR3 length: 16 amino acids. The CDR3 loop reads CASSQVKFPENYGYTF. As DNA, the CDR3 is TGCGCCAGCAGCCAAGTAAAGTTCCCCGAGAACTATGGCTACACCTTC.

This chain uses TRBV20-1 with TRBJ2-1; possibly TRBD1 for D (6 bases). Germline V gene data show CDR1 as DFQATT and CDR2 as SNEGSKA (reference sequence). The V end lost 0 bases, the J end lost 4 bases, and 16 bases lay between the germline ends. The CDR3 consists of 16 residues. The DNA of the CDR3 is TGCAGTGCTAGAGACGGTATGGGGGCTATTTACAATGAGCAGTTCTTC. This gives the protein CSARDGMGAIYNEQFF.

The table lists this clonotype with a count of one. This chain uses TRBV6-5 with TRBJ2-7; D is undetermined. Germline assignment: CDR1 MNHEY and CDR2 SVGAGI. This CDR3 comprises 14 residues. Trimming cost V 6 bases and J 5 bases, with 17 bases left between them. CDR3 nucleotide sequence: TGTGCCAGCAGCCAACGACATTTGCTCGACGAGCAGTACTTC. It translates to CASSQRHLLDEQYF.

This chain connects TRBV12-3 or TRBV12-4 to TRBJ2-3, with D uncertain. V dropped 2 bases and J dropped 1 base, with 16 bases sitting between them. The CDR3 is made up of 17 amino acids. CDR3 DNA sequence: TGTGCCAGCAGTTTACAGGTGGATCCGAAGGGCACAGATACGCAGTATTTT. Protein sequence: CASSLQVDPKGTDTQYF.

CDR3 in amino acids: CASSPLGLDFYEQYF. The CDR3 DNA is TGCGCCAGCAGCCCGCTTGGACTAGATTTCTACGAGCAGTACTTC. The chain is built from TRBV4-1 and TRBJ2-7; 7 nucleotides match TRBD2. V lost 4 bases and J lost 3; bases outside the gene matches: 9. This CDR3 has 15 residues. Germline assignment: CDR1 MGHRA and CDR2 YSYEKL.

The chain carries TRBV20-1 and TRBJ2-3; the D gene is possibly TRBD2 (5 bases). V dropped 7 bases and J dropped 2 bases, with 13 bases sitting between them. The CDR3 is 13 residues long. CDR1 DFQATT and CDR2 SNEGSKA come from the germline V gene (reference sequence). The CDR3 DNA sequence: TGCAGTGAGAGCGGTCTCGTCACAGATACGCAGTATTTT. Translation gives CSESGLVTDTQYF.

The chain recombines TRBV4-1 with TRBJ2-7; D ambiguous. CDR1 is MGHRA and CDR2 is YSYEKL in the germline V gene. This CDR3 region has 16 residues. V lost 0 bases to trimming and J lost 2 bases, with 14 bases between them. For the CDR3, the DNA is TGCGCCAGCAGCCAAGATGAGACGAACAGCGCCTACGAGCAGTACTTC. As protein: CASSQDETNSAYEQYF.

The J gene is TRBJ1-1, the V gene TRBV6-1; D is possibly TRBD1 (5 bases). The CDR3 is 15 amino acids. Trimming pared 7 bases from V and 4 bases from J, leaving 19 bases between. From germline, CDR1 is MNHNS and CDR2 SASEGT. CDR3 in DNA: TGTGCCAGCAAACATCCTTTGGGGCTGGGCACTGAAGCTTTCTTT. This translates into CASKHPLGLGTEAFF.

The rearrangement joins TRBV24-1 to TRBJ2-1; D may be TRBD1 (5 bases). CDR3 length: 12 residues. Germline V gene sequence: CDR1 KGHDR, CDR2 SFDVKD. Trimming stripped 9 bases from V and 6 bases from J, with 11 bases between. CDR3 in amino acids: CATRGASNEQFF. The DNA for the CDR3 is TGTGCCACCCGTGGGGCTAGCAATGAGCAGTTCTTC.

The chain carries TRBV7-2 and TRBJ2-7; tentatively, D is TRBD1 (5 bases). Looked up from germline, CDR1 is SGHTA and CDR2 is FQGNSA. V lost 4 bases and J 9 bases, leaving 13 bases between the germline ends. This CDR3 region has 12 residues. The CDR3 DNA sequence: TGTGCCAGCAGCTCCCAGGCAGGGATGCAGTACTTC. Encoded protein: CASSSQAGMQYF.

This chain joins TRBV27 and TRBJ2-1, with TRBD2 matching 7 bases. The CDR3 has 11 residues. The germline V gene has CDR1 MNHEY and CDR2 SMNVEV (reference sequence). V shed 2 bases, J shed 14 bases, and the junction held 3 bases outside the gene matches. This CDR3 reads CASSLTGREFF. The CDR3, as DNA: TGTGCCAGCAGTTTAACGGGGAGGGAGTTCTTC.

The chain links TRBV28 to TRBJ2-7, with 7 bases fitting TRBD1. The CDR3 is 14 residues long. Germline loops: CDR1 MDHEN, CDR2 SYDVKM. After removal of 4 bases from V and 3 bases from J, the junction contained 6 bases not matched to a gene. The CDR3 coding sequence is TGTGCCAGCAGTTCATCCGGGACAGACTACGAGCAGTACTTC. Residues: CASSSSGTDYEQYF.

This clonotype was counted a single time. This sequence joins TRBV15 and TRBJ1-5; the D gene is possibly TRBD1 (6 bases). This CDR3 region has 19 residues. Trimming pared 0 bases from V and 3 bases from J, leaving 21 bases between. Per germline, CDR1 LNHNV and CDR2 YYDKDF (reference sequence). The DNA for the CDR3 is TGTGCCACCAGCAGAGATATAGGTTCGGGACAAGGGCCCAATCAGCCCCAGCATTTT. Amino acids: CATSRDIGSGQGPNQPQHF.

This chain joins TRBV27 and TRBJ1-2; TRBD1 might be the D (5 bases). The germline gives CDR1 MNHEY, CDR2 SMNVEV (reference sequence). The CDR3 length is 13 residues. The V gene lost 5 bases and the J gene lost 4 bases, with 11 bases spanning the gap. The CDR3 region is CASSPQGPYGYTF. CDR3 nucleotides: TGTGCCAGCAGTCCGCAGGGTCCCTATGGCTACACCTTC.

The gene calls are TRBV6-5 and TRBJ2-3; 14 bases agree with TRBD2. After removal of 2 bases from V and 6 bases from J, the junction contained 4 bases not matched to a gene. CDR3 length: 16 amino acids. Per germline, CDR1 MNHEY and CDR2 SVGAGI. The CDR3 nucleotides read TGTGCCAGCAGTTACCGACTAGCGGGAGGGTCGGATACGCAGTATTTT. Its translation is CASSYRLAGGSDTQYF.

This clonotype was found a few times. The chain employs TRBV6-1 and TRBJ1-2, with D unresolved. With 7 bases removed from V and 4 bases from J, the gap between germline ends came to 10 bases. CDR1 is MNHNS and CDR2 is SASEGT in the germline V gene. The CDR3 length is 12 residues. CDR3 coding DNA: TGTGCCAGCACGGACGGAATCTATGGCTACACCTTC. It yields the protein CASTDGIYGYTF.